A single sample is the source of the 14 T cell receptor beta chains below, sequenced in a study of breast tumors, draining lymph nodes, adjacent tissues (dated by TCRdb to 2016 to 2017). Library preparation was by multiplex PCR. The sample was run on an Illumina HiSeq 2000. The public sequencing data were trimmed at Q25 with fastp and processed into clonotypes with MiXCR by TCRdb, which kept only in-frame beta chains. Each CDR3 protein appears once, grouped with its most common genes and DNA. In all, the sample holds approximately 210,000 distinct CDR3 sequences, and under 35% of those were seen once. Jointly, the top ten make up approximately 4% of the sample. Lymph node samples came from the axillary draining lymph nodes of breast cancer patients. The sample consisted of axillary lymph node tissue. The receptors originated from a female donor with breast cancer. Some clones in this sample may be carry-over from other donors' samples.

The J gene is TRBJ2-3, the V gene TRBV29-1; possibly TRBD1 for D (7 bases). Germline loops: CDR1 SQVTM, CDR2 ANQGSEA. Trimming took off 6 bases at V and 4 bases at J, with 17 bases between the two ends. CDR3 length: 14 amino acids. The CDR3 coding sequence is TGCAGCGTAGTTGGCAGGGGGGAAGCAGATACGCAGTATTTT. This gives the protein CSVVGRGEADTQYF.

The chain uses TRBV15 and TRBJ1-2; tentatively, D is TRBD1 (6 bases). With 3 bases removed from V and 6 bases from J, the gap between germline ends came to 14 bases. Germline-derived CDR1 and CDR2 are LNHNV and YYDKDF (reference sequence). The CDR3 is 14 residues long. The CDR3 protein is CATSSYDRLNGYTF. The CDR3 nucleotides are TGTGCCACCAGCAGTTACGACAGGCTGAATGGCTACACCTTC.

The chain is built from TRBV19 and TRBJ1-4, with 10 nucleotides matching TRBD1. Looked up from germline, CDR1 is LNHDA and CDR2 is SQIVND (reference sequence). The length of the CDR3 is 14 residues. CDR3 loop: CARDVGTGDEKLFF. The DNA of the CDR3 is TGTGCTAGAGATGTGGGGACAGGGGATGAAAAACTGTTTTTT. Full variable domain (outside the CDR3, taken from reference TRBV19 and TRBJ1-4): DGGITQSPKYLFRKEGQNVTLSCEQNLNHDAMYWYRQDPGQGLRLIYYSQIVNDFQKGDIAEGYSVSREKKESFPLTVTSAQKNPTAFYLCARDVGTGDEKLFFGSGTQLSVL.

Concerning this clonotype: A much larger clone lies one base from this, so it may be a read error. This chain connects TRBV5-1 to TRBJ2-1, with D perhaps given as TRBD1 or TRBD2 (5 bases each). V was pared by 0 bases and J by 10 bases, with 17 bases between. Germline V gives CDR1 SGHRS, CDR2 YFSETQ. CDR3 length: 15 residues. The DNA of the CDR3 is TGCGCCAGCAGCTTGGGGGGGATCCCCCACGGGGAGCAGTTCTTC. The encoded protein is CASSLGGIPHGEQFF.

In its sample, this clonotype was seen many times. The V call is TRBV12-3 or TRBV12-4, the J call TRBJ2-7, with 8 bases lining up with TRBD1. The trim removed 10 bases at V and 5 bases at J, leaving 4 bases unmatched. CDR3 length: 11 amino acids. In DNA, the CDR3 is TGTGCCACTGACAGGGGCCACGAGCAGTACTTC. Translated, it gives CATDRGHEQYF.

Only one count was recorded for this clonotype. The chain recombines TRBV2 with TRBJ2-2; D is undetermined. The CDR3 spans 14 residues. The V end was cut by 2 bases, the J end by 8 bases, with 12 bases between. Germline loops: CDR1 SNHLY, CDR2 FYNNEI. The chain's CDR3 is CASSESERMGELFF. The CDR3, as DNA: TGTGCCAGCAGTGAATCGGAACGGATGGGGGAGCTGTTTTTT. Based on the CDR3 plus reference TRBV2 and TRBJ2-2, the full variable domain is EPEVTQTPSHQVTQMGQEVILRCVPISNHLYFYWYRQILGQKVEFLVSFYNNEISEKSEIFDDQFSVERPDGSNFTLKIRSTKLEDSAMYFCASSESERMGELFFGEGSRLTVL.

This clonotype was counted many times. V and J are TRBV6-5 and TRBJ1-4; D call uncertain. Looked up from germline, CDR1 is MNHEY and CDR2 is SVGAGI. V dropped 6 bases and J dropped 0 bases, with 8 bases sitting between them. This CDR3 comprises 14 residues. CDR3 in DNA: TGTGCCAGCAGGTTCACTTCAACTAATGAAAAACTGTTTTTT. Residues: CASRFTSTNEKLFF.

This clonotype was counted ten times or more. The chain carries TRBV9 and TRBJ1-3; D ambiguous. The CDR3 length is 15 residues. The germline V gene has CDR1 SGDLS and CDR2 YYNGEE. Trimming removed 4 bases from V and 4 bases from J, with 15 bases in between. The CDR3 is CASSSDARVGNTIYF. CDR3 bases: TGTGCCAGCAGCAGTGACGCCCGGGTCGGAAACACCATATATTTT.

This clonotype was seen repeatedly, ten times or more. The rearrangement links TRBV4-2 to TRBJ1-2, with TRBD1 matching over 11 bases. The V gene's germline CDR1 is LGHNA and CDR2 YNFKEQ. With 2 bases clipped from V and 8 bases from J, the junction kept 10 bases outside the gene matches. The CDR3 is 16 residues long. The CDR3, as DNA: TGTGCCAGCAGCCAACGAGGACAGGGGGCCTCTGGAGGCTACACCTTC. This codes for CASSQRGQGASGGYTF.

Turning to this clonotype: Compared with germline, one end of the junction differs, possibly owing to a read error. The rearrangement uses TRBV11-2 and TRBJ2-3; 9 bases align to TRBD2. CDR1 is SGHAT and CDR2 is FQNNGV in the germline V gene. This CDR3 is built from 15 residues. The chain's CDR3 is CASSFLAGAMDTQYF. The DNA for the CDR3 is TGCGCCAGCAGCTTCTTAGCGGGAGCGATGGATACGCAGTATTTT.

The V gene is TRBV7-2, the J gene TRBJ1-1, with D perhaps matching TRBD1 (6 bases). Between the trimmed V and J ends, which lost 1 base and 6 bases, there was a span of 9 bases. The CDR3 loop spans 13 amino acids. From germline, CDR1 is SGHTA and CDR2 FQGNSA. CDR3 bases: TGTGCCAGCAGCTTAGTCAGGGGCGCTGAAGCTTTCTTT. Translating gives CASSLVRGAEAFF.

Many counts were recorded for this clonotype. The chain is built from TRBV7-6 and TRBJ2-3; 8 bases fit TRBD2. V dropped 5 bases and J dropped 1; count of bases not matched to a gene: 11. Germline V gives CDR1 SGHVS, CDR2 FNYEAQ. CDR3 length: 17 residues. The CDR3 sequence is CASSTRRSTSGTDTQYF. In DNA, the CDR3 is TGTGCCAGCAGCACCAGGAGGTCGACTAGCGGCACAGATACGCAGTATTTT.

At least ten counts were recorded for this clonotype. It may be a read error: a sequence one base away is much more abundant. V gene TRBV5-5 combines with J gene TRBJ2-7; maybe TRBD1 (6 bases). CDR1 SGHKS and CDR2 YYEKEE come from the germline V gene (reference sequence). CDR3 length: 13 amino acids. V was shortened by 5 bases and J by 2 bases, with 11 bases between the two germline ends. Here the CDR3 DNA reads TGTGCCAGCAGTCCGGACAGACCCTACGAGCAGTACTTC. It specifies CASSPDRPYEQYF. The variable domain in full, with the rest retrieved from reference TRBV5-5 and TRBJ2-7, is DAGVTQSPTHLIKTRGQQVTLRCSPISGHKSVSWYQQVLGQGPQFIFQYYEKEERGRGNFPDRFSARQFPNYSSELNVNALLLGDSALYLCASSPDRPYEQYFGPGTRLTVT.

Of note for this clonotype: This may be a read error: a much more frequent sequence differs by one nucleotide. The V call is TRBV11-2, the J call TRBJ2-3, with 8 bases that match TRBD2. V lost 5 bases to trimming and J lost 3 bases; unmatched junction nucleotides: 7. CDR3 length equals 15 residues. Germline-derived CDR1 and CDR2 are SGHAT and FQNNGV. The CDR3 DNA sequence: TGTGCCAGCAGCCCAGCGGGAGCCTCTACAGATACGCAGTATTTT. Translating gives CASSPAGASTDTQYF.